The entry below gives a single TCR beta chain sequence along with its context. The CDR3 consists of 15 residues. The germline V gene has CDR1 MNHEY and CDR2 SVGEGT. The trim removed 0 bases at V and 2 bases at J, leaving 0 bases unmatched. This entry is derived from a study of blood T cell repertoires in COVID-19. Profiling relied on immunoSEQ multiplex PCR, and the TCRdb table lists in-frame clones only, not all of them. The sample consists of some 310,000 clones, roughly 90% of them appearing once. This chain joins TRBV6-2 or TRBV6-3 and TRBJ2-3; 9 bases align to TRBD1. The sequencing sample was made of peripheral blood. The TCR comes from a woman in her 30s with COVID-19, enrolled during active disease. CDR3 sequence reads: CASSYSQGATDTQYF. The CDR3 nucleotides are TGTGCCAGCAGTTACTCACAGGGGGCCACAGATACGCAGTATTTT.